The clone carrying this T cell receptor (beta chain) was found many times. Its matching antigen is unknown. These data originate in a study of T-cell reconstitution after alpha-beta-depleted transplantation in children. Study findings and constraints: Several hundred expanded graft clones reportedly supplied alpha-beta T cells about two months after transplant. There were some patients whose high TCRbeta diversity at day 60 came from surviving recipient T cells and thymic progenitors. Newly produced T cells mostly provided counts and TCRbeta diversity after one year, as hyperexpanded clones declined.

In germline, CDR1 is DFQATT, CDR2 SNEGSKA (reference sequence). The ends were cut back, 1 base at V and 0 bases at J, with 8 bases in the middle. The CDR3 sequence is 14 residues long. Researchers prepared the TCRbeta library using unique molecular identifiers, the study reports. TCRdb ran MiXCR on the PCR reads and lists one entry per CDR3 protein. The table has 280,000 or so distinct CDR3 sequences, 9.5% to 13% seen once; the top ten hold about 20%. The chain carries TRBV20-1 and TRBJ2-3; D call uncertain. Sequencing used peripheral blood, obtained 180 days after TCRalphabeta/CD19-depleted stem cell transplant. The TCR sequence derives from a male patient aged 2-15 years who had a stem cell transplant for chronic granulomatous disease, so the T cells may come from the graft donor. The chain's CDR3 is CSARVLGSTDTQYF. CDR3 in DNA: TGCAGTGCTAGAGTGTTAGGGAGCACAGATACGCAGTATTTT.